This TCR beta chain is drawn from a study of cytomegalovirus exposure and HLA in healthy donors. Study findings and constraints: Data from an earlier analysis indicated that most TCR beta V segments were productive either about 87% or about 30% of the time.

Comment on this clone: The target antigen is unknown.

The PCR made use of 60 Vbeta and 13 Jbeta primers. Only in-frame clones appear in the TCRdb table, and some are missing; sequencing was by immunoSEQ multiplex PCR. This table holds roughly 130,000 clones, around 81% found once. The sequence was obtained from a man aged 18 to 30 in good health and CMV-seronegative. Sequenced: PBMCs.

CDR3 loop: CASSPRLAGGFTDTQYF. The CDR3 coding sequence is TGTGCCAGCAGCCCCCGACTAGCGGGGGGATTCACAGATACGCAGTATTTT. The V call is TRBV7-3, the J call TRBJ2-3; 13 bases are shared with TRBD2. With 5 bases clipped from V and 2 bases from J, the junction kept 7 bases outside the gene matches. The CDR3 spans 17 residues. Germline assignment: CDR1 SGHTA and CDR2 FQGTGA. The variable domain in full, with the rest retrieved from reference TRBV7-3 and TRBJ2-3, is GAGVSQTPSNKVTEKGKYVELRCDPISGHTALYWYRQSLGQGPEFLIYFQGTGAADDSGLPNDRFFAVRPEGSVSTLKIQRTERGDSAVYLCASSPRLAGGFTDTQYFGPGTRLTVL.